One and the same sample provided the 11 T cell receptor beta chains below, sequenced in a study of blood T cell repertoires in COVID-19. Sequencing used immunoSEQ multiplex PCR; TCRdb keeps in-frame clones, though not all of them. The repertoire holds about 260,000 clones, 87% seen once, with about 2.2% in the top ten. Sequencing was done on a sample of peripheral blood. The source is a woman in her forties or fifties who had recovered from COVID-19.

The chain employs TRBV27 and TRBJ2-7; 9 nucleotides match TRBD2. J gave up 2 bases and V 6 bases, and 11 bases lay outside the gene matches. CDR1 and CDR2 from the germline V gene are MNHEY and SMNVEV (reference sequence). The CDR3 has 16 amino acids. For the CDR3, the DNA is TGTGCCAGCAGCCTTGAGCGGGAGGCAGACCCCTACGAGCAGTACTTC. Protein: CASSLEREADPYEQYF.

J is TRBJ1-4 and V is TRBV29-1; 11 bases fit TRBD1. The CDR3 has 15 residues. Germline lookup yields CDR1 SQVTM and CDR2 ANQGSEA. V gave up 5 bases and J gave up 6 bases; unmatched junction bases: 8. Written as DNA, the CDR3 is TGCAGCGTTAGGGACAGGGGGTTCATGGATGAAAAACTGTTTTTT. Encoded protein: CSVRDRGFMDEKLFF.

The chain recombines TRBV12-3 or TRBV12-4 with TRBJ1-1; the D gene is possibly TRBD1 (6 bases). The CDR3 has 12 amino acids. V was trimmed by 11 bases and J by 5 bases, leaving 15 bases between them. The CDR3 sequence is CASRGAGTEAFF. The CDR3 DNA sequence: TGTGCCTCGCGGGGGGCGGGGACTGAAGCTTTCTTT.

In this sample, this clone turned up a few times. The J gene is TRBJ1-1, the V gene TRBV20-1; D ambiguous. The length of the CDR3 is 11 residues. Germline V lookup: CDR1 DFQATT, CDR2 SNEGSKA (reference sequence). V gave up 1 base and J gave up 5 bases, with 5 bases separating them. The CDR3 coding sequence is TGCAGTGCTAGAGGGGAGACTGAAGCTTTCTTT. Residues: CSARGETEAFF.

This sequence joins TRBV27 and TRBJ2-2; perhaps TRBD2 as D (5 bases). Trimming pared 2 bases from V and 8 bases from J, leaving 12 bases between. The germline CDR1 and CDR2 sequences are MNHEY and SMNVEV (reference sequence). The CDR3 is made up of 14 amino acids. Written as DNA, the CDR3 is TGTGCCAGCAGTTTAAACGGAGGAATGGGGGAGCTGTTTTTT. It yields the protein CASSLNGGMGELFF.

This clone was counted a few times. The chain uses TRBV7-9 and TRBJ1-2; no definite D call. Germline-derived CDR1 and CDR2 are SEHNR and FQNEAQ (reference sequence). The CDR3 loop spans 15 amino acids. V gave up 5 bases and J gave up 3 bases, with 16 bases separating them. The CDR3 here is CASSAPGAEDYGYTF. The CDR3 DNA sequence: TGTGCCAGCAGCGCCCCTGGAGCAGAGGACTATGGCTACACCTTC.

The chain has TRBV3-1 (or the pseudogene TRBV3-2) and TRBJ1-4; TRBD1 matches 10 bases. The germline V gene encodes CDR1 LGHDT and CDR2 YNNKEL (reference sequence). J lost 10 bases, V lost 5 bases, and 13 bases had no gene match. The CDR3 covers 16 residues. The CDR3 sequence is CASSWDRGPTRGKLFF. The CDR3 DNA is TGTGCCAGCAGCTGGGACAGGGGACCTACCCGAGGAAAACTGTTTTTT.

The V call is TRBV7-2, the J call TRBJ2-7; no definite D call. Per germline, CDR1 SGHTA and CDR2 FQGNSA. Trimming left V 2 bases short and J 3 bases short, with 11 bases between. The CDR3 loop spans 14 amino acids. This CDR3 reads CASSLSAASYEQYF. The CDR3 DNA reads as TGTGCCAGCAGCTTAAGCGCGGCTAGCTACGAGCAGTACTTC.

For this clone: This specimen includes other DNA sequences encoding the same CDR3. CDR3 nucleotide sequence: TGTGCCTGGAGTATCATGAACACTGAAGCTTTCTTT. It encodes CAWSIMNTEAFF. The J gene is TRBJ1-1, the V gene TRBV30; D is ambiguous. The CDR3 loop spans 12 amino acids. CDR1 and CDR2 (germline): GTSNPN, SVGIG (reference sequence). With 2 bases removed from V and 0 bases from J, the gap between germline ends came to 4 bases.

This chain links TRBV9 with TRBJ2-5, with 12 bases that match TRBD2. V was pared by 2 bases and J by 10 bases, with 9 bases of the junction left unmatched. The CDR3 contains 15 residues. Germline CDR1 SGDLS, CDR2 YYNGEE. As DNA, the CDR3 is TGTGCCAGCAGCGTGCGGACTAGCGGGGTTCACGACCAGTACTTC. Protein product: CASSVRTSGVHDQYF.

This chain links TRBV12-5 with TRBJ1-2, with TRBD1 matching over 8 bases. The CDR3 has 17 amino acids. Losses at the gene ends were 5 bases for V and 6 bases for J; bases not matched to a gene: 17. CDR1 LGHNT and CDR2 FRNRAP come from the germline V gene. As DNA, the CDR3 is TGTGCTAGTGGTGCTCCCGAACAGACAGGGGACCCGAATGGCTACACCTTC. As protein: CASGAPEQTGDPNGYTF.